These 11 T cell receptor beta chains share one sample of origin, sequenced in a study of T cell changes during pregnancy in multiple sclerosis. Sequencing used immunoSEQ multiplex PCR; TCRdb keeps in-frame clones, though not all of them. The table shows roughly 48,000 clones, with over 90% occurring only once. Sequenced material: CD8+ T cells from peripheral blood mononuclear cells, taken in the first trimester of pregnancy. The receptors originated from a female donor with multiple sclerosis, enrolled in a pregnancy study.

CDR3 sequence: CASSESLNYGYTF. CDR3 DNA: TGCGCCAGCAGTGAGTCCCTCAACTATGGCTACACCTTC. J is TRBJ1-2 and V is TRBV10-1; D not resolved. The V end was cut by 0 bases, the J end by 2 bases, with 4 bases between. CDR1 is WNHNN and CDR2 is SYGVQD in the germline V gene (reference sequence). The CDR3 runs 13 residues.

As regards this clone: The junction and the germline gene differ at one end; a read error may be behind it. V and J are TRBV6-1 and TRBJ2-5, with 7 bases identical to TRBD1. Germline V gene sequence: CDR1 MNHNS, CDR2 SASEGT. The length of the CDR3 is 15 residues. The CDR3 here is CVSEGGFPSQETQYF. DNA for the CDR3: TGTGTCAGCGAAGGGGGCTTTCCTTCCCAAGAGACCCAGTACTTC.

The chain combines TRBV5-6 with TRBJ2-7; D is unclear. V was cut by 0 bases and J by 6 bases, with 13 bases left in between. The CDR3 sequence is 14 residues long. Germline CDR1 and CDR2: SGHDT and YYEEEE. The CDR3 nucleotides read TGTGCCAGCAGCTTGGGAGTATTAGTCTCCGAGCAGTACTTC. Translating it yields CASSLGVLVSEQYF.

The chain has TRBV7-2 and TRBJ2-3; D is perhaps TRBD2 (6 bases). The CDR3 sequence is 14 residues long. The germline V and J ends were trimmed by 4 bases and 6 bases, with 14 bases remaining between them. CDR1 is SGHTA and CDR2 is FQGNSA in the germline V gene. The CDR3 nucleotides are TGTGCCAGCAGCTCCGTTCGGCGGGATGATACGCAGTATTTT. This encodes CASSSVRRDDTQYF.

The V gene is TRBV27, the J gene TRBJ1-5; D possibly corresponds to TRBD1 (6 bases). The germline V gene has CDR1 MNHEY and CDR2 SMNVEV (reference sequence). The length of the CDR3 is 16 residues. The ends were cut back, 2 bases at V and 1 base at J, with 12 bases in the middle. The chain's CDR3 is CASSLIAGVSNQPQHF. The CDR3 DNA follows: TGTGCCAGCAGTTTAATTGCAGGGGTGAGCAATCAGCCCCAGCATTTT.

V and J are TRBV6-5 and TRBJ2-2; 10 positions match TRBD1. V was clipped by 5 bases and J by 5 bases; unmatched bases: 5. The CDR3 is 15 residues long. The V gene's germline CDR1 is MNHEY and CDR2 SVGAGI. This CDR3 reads CASSPGTGVTGELFF. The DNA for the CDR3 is TGTGCCAGCAGTCCCGGGACAGGGGTAACCGGGGAGCTGTTTTTT.

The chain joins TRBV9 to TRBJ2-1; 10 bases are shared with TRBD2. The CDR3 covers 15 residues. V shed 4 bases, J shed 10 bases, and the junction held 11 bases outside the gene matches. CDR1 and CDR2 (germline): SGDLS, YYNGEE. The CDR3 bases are TGTGCCAGCAGCTCTAGCGGGAGTCACGAATGGGAGCAGTTCTTC. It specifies CASSSSGSHEWEQFF.

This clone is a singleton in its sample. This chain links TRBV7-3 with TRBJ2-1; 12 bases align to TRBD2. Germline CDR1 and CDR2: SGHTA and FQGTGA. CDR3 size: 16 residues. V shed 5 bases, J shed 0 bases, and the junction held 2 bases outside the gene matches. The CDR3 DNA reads TGTGCCAGCAGCATGGGACTAGCGGGCTCCTACAATGAGCAGTTCTTC. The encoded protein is CASSMGLAGSYNEQFF.

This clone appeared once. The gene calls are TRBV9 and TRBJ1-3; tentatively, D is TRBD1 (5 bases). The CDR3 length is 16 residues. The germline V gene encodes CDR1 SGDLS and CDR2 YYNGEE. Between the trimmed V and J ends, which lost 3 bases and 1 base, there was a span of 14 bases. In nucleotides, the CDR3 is TGTGCCAGCAGCGAGAACCAGGGTCCTTCTGGAAACACCATATATTTT. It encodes CASSENQGPSGNTIYF.

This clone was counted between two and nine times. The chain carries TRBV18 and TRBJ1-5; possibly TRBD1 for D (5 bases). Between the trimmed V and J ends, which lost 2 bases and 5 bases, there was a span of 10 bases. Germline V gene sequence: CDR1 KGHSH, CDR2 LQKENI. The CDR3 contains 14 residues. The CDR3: CASSPALGDQPQHF. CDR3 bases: TGTGCCAGCTCACCAGCCCTAGGGGATCAGCCCCAGCATTTT.

The CDR3 nucleotides read TGCGCCAGCAGCCAAGAGCAGGGCTTAGGTACAGATACGCAGTATTTT. Translating gives CASSQEQGLGTDTQYF. The gene calls are TRBV4-1 and TRBJ2-3; D perhaps matches TRBD1 (5 bases). Germline V CDR1 and CDR2: MGHRA, YSYEKL. This CDR3 comprises 16 residues. The V end lost 0 bases, the J end lost 3 bases, and 13 bases lay between the germline ends.